The TCR beta chain under discussion was sequenced for a study of identical twins. Study results and limitations: Weaker excess twin sharing was seen among beta out-of-frame sequences.

Worth noting for this clonotype: Antigen specificity is unknown.

Trimming took off 4 bases at V and 0 bases at J, with 13 bases between the two ends. Germline V gives CDR1 MGHRA, CDR2 YSYEKL. There are 15 residues in the CDR3. TCRdb reprocessed the 5' RACE reads with MiXCR, giving one entry per CDR3 protein. The table shows more than 1.5 million distinct CDR3 sequences, with 25% to 35% occurring only once. Donors were all healthy Caucasians. Sequenced material: cord blood. This TCR was sampled from a newborn girl in good health. The chain employs TRBV4-1 and TRBJ2-7; D not certain. The CDR3 is CASSRIVHLSYEQYF. The CDR3 nucleotides are TGCGCCAGCAGCCGAATCGTCCACCTCTCCTACGAGCAGTACTTC.